Presented here are 28 T cell receptor beta chains from one specimen sequenced in a study of CD8 T cells in Susac syndrome. Reverse transcription of roughly 0.5 to 1 ug RNA used random hexamers. TCRdb processed the immunoSEQ multiplex PCR reads anew with MiXCR; each CDR3 protein has one entry. The data show 50,000 or so distinct CDR3 sequences, with 93% seen just once and 0.4% to 0.55% held by the top ten. The sequencing sample was made of CD8+ T cells from PBMCs. The receptors were gathered from a human donor with multiple sclerosis.

J is TRBJ2-7 and V is TRBV4-1, with 11 bases aligning to TRBD1. V trimming: 4 bases; J trimming: 5 bases; junction bases outside the gene matches: 10. Per the germline V gene, CDR1 is MGHRA and CDR2 is YSYEKL. This CDR3 comprises 16 residues. Written as DNA, the CDR3 is TGCGCCAGCAGCCTCCGGGGGGACAGGGGGATCGACGAGCAGTACTTC. Protein: CASSLRGDRGIDEQYF.

The chain links TRBV4-1 to TRBJ1-2; the match to TRBD1 covers 7 bases. The CDR3 consists of 12 residues. V lost 6 bases to trimming and J lost 7 bases; unmatched junction nucleotides: 5. Germline V CDR1 and CDR2: MGHRA, YSYEKL. CDR3 in amino acids: CASSRTGGGYTF. CDR3 DNA: TGCGCCAGCAGTCGGACAGGTGGTGGCTACACCTTC.

The rearrangement links TRBV20-1 to TRBJ2-4; unclear D gene. CDR3 length equals 13 residues. V was cut by 0 bases and J by 2 bases, with 5 bases left in between. CDR1 DFQATT and CDR2 SNEGSKA come from the germline V gene (reference sequence). CDR3 nucleotide sequence: TGCAGTGCTAGAGAAGGAACCAAAAACATTCAGTACTTC. Translated, it gives CSAREGTKNIQYF.

The chain links TRBV28 to TRBJ2-7, with D tentatively TRBD2 (5 bases). Per the germline V gene, CDR1 is MDHEN and CDR2 is SYDVKM. The CDR3 totals 14 residues. The V end lost 2 bases, the J end lost 6 bases, and 14 bases lay between the germline ends. CDR3 coding DNA: TGTGCCAGCAGTTTACGGGGATCGAGCGGCGAGCAGTACTTC. It translates to CASSLRGSSGEQYF. The full variable domain, completed using reference TRBV28 and TRBJ2-7, is DVKVTQSSRYLVKRTGEKVFLECVQDMDHENMFWYRQDPGLGLRLIYFSYDVKMKEKGDIPEGYSVSREKKERFSLILESASTNQTSMYLCASSLRGSSGEQYFGPGTRLTVT.

The chain uses TRBV5-1 and TRBJ2-7, with D hard to call. Germline V gene sequence: CDR1 SGHRS, CDR2 YFSETQ. The CDR3 is 13 amino acids. Trimming stripped 1 base from V and 2 bases from J, with 7 bases between. The CDR3 DNA sequence: TGCGCCAGCAGCTTGCCGACGGCCTACGAGCAGTACTTC. Its translation: CASSLPTAYEQYF.

The rearrangement joins TRBV20-1 to TRBJ2-4, with 9 bases aligning to TRBD1. J was trimmed by 6 bases and V by 8 bases; bases with no gene match: 20. Germline V gives CDR1 DFQATT, CDR2 SNEGSKA (reference sequence). The CDR3 length is 17 residues. The CDR3 reads CSTQGDRDRVNPNIQYF. The DNA of the CDR3 is TGCAGTACCCAAGGGGACAGGGATCGGGTTAATCCAAACATTCAGTACTTC.

The rearrangement joins TRBV28 to TRBJ2-5; TRBD2 matches 7 bases. The trim removed 5 bases at V and 3 bases at J, leaving 12 bases unmatched. The CDR3 loop spans 16 amino acids. Germline V gene data show CDR1 as MDHEN and CDR2 as SYDVKM. This CDR3 reads CASSLGGSRNEETQYF. The CDR3 nucleotides read TGTGCCAGCAGTCTGGGGGGGAGTCGGAACGAAGAGACCCAGTACTTC.

This clonotype occurred once. This chain uses TRBV6-2 or TRBV6-3 with TRBJ1-1; D is uncertain. Trimming left V 3 bases short and J 0 bases short, with 8 bases between. Germline-derived CDR1 and CDR2 are MNHEY and SVGEGT. The CDR3 is made up of 14 amino acids. CDR3 amino acids: CASSYRRMNTEAFF. The CDR3 region has the DNA TGTGCCAGCAGTTATAGGCGGATGAACACTGAAGCTTTCTTT.

The CDR3 loop reads CASSFGGTVGNTIYF. The DNA for the CDR3 is TGTGCCAGCAGCTTCGGGGGGACAGTAGGAAACACCATATATTTT. The chain links TRBV9 to TRBJ1-3, with 7 bases identical to TRBD1. With 4 bases clipped from V and 4 bases from J, the junction kept 8 bases outside the gene matches. Germline CDR1 is SGDLS and CDR2 is YYNGEE. This CDR3 is 15 amino acids long. Supplemented by reference TRBV9 and TRBJ1-3, the full variable domain reads DSGVTQTPKHLITATGQRVTLRCSPRSGDLSVYWYQQSLDQGLQFLIQYYNGEERAKGNILERFSAQQFPDLHSELNLSSLELGDSALYFCASSFGGTVGNTIYFGEGSWLTVV.

The genes are TRBV7-9 and TRBJ2-7; D is possibly TRBD1 or TRBD2 (6 bases each). This CDR3 is 16 amino acids long. Trimming pared 5 bases from V and 4 bases from J, leaving 21 bases between. Germline CDR1 reads SEHNR; CDR2 reads FQNEAQ (reference sequence). The CDR3 DNA sequence: TGTGCCAGCAGCGCGCGGGACACATATTATCCTTACGAGCAGTACTTC. It encodes CASSARDTYYPYEQYF.

A single count supports this clonotype. The V call is TRBV5-1, the J call TRBJ1-2, with TRBD1 matching 8 bases. There are 14 residues in the CDR3. V was clipped by 3 bases and J by 2 bases; unmatched bases: 3. Germline V gives CDR1 SGHRS, CDR2 YFSETQ. The CDR3, as DNA: TGCGCCAGCAGCTGGACAGGGCTGAACTATGGCTACACCTTC. Translation: CASSWTGLNYGYTF.

This sequence joins TRBV20-1 and TRBJ2-7; a weak D match, TRBD2 (5 bases). This CDR3 has 16 amino acids. The ends were cut back, 2 bases at V and 7 bases at J, with 24 bases in the middle. Germline CDR1 DFQATT, CDR2 SNEGSKA (reference sequence). The CDR3: CSARIAPSDWLGEQYF. The CDR3 nucleotides are TGCAGTGCTAGAATTGCACCTTCGGACTGGCTGGGGGAGCAGTACTTC.

The count of this clonotype is one. The rearrangement uses TRBV29-1 and TRBJ2-7; either TRBD1 or TRBD2 may supply D (5 bases each). This CDR3 spans 16 amino acids. V lost 2 bases and J 0 bases, leaving 17 bases between the germline ends. Per germline, CDR1 SQVTM and CDR2 ANQGSEA. CDR3 nucleotide sequence: TGCAGCGTTGAAATCGTAGGGACCCCATTCTCCTACGAGCAGTACTTC. Protein product: CSVEIVGTPFSYEQYF.

The V call is TRBV20-1, the J call TRBJ1-2, with TRBD1 as a possible D gene (6 bases). There are 13 residues in the CDR3. V lost 1 base and J 4 bases, leaving 10 bases between the germline ends. Per germline, CDR1 DFQATT and CDR2 SNEGSKA (reference sequence). The CDR3 sequence is CSARGDRPYGYTF. The CDR3 DNA follows: TGCAGTGCTAGAGGCGACAGGCCCTATGGCTACACCTTC.

This clonotype was observed once. The V call is TRBV7-9, the J call TRBJ2-7, with D possibly being TRBD1 (6 bases). The germline V and J ends were trimmed by 5 bases and 2 bases, with 16 bases remaining between them. The germline V gene has CDR1 SEHNR and CDR2 FQNEAQ (reference sequence). The CDR3 covers 15 residues. CDR3 bases: TGTGCCAGCAGCCTACAGGGTGCTAAAGCCTACGAGCAGTACTTC. This gives the protein CASSLQGAKAYEQYF.

This clonotype was counted a few times. This chain connects TRBV6-1 to TRBJ1-2; possible D gene TRBD1, 6 bases. The V and J ends lost 11 bases and 2 bases respectively, with 15 bases between them. In germline, CDR1 is MNHNS, CDR2 SASEGT. This CDR3 has 13 amino acids. The CDR3 region is CAAASGQNYGYTF. The CDR3 DNA is TGTGCCGCCGCCTCGGGACAAAACTATGGCTACACCTTC.

The chain carries TRBV19 and TRBJ2-5; D gene unclear. V lost 1 base to trimming and J lost 4 bases, with 13 bases between them. CDR3 length: 15 residues. Germline V gene lookup returns CDR1 LNHDA and CDR2 SQIVND (reference sequence). The CDR3 is CASSIGVGQLETQYF. CDR3 bases: TGTGCCAGTAGTATAGGGGTAGGGCAGCTAGAGACCCAGTACTTC.

The V and J genes are TRBV30 and TRBJ2-7, with 14 bases that match TRBD2. V gave up 3 bases and J gave up 1 base; unmatched junction bases: 8. Per germline, CDR1 GTSNPN and CDR2 SVGIG (reference sequence). The CDR3 totals 17 residues. CDR3 protein: CAWRPGLAGENSYEQYF. The CDR3 DNA reads TGTGCCTGGAGACCGGGACTAGCGGGGGAAAATTCCTACGAGCAGTACTTC.

The V gene is TRBV12-3 or TRBV12-4, the J gene TRBJ2-5; D ambiguous. The CDR3 runs 14 residues. The V end lost 6 bases, the J end lost 5 bases, and 16 bases lay between the germline ends. CDR3 DNA: TGTGCCAGCAGCCCTATGGCGTCGCTTGAGACCCAGTACTTC. Its protein is CASSPMASLETQYF.

This clonotype was counted once. This chain links TRBV7-9 with TRBJ2-3, with D hard to call. Germline values: CDR1 SEHNR, CDR2 FQNEAQ (reference sequence). Trimming cost V 5 bases and J 2 bases, with 17 bases left between them. The CDR3 extends over 16 amino acids. The CDR3: CASSPSVLDYTDTQYF. CDR3 sequence (DNA): TGTGCCAGCAGCCCGAGTGTCCTAGATTACACAGATACGCAGTATTTT.

The chain has TRBV5-1 and TRBJ2-7; a possible D gene is TRBD2 (5 bases). The CDR3 is 16 residues long. V lost 0 bases and J lost 3, with 16 bases in between. Germline V lookup: CDR1 SGHRS, CDR2 YFSETQ. In DNA, the CDR3 is TGCGCCAGCAGCTTGGTCGCCCAGTCGGGGTTCTACGAGCAGTACTTC. It specifies CASSLVAQSGFYEQYF.

This clonotype has just one count. The chain is built from TRBV27 and TRBJ2-7; D is possibly TRBD1 or TRBD2 (5 bases each). V was trimmed by 2 bases and J by 9 bases, leaving 14 bases between them. Germline lookup yields CDR1 MNHEY and CDR2 SMNVEV (reference sequence). There are 13 residues in the CDR3. The CDR3 nucleotides are TGTGCCAGCAGTTTACGGGACGACAGAGCGCAGTACTTC. It translates to CASSLRDDRAQYF.

The rearrangement links TRBV7-9 to TRBJ1-2; D is perhaps TRBD1 (5 bases). Trimming left V 5 bases short and J 4 bases short, with 14 bases between. Per the germline V gene, CDR1 is SEHNR and CDR2 is FQNEAQ (reference sequence). The CDR3 loop spans 14 amino acids. CDR3 bases: TGTGCCAGCAGCCGCCAGGGAAGGTCCTATGGCTACACCTTC. It translates to CASSRQGRSYGYTF. Variable domain in full (rest from reference TRBV7-9 and TRBJ1-2): DTGVSQNPRHKITKRGQNVTFRCDPISEHNRLYWYRQTLGQGPEFLTYFQNEAQLEKSRLLSDRFSAERPKGSFSTLEIQRTEQGDSAMYLCASSRQGRSYGYTFGSGTRLTVV.

This chain's CDR3 is CASSWGWGMNTEAFF. The CDR3 coding sequence is TGTGCCAGCAGCTGGGGTTGGGGTATGAACACTGAAGCTTTCTTT. The chain couples TRBV5-5 to TRBJ1-1; D is unresolved. The CDR3 totals 15 residues. Between the trimmed V and J ends, which lost 3 bases and 0 bases, there was a span of 12 bases. Germline V gene lookup returns CDR1 SGHKS and CDR2 YYEKEE (reference sequence).

The chain combines TRBV27 with TRBJ2-5; 8 nucleotides align to TRBD1. Germline CDR1 MNHEY, CDR2 SMNVEV (reference sequence). The CDR3 covers 15 residues. With 5 bases clipped from V and 5 bases from J, the junction kept 10 bases outside the gene matches. CDR3 loop: CASSGQGGLWETQYF. In DNA, the CDR3 is TGTGCCAGCAGTGGACAGGGAGGTCTATGGGAGACCCAGTACTTC.

This clonotype came up once. The CDR3 protein is CASSLGHTDTQYF. The CDR3 DNA reads as TGTGCCAGCAGCTTGGGGCACACAGATACGCAGTATTTT. The V gene is TRBV7-9, the J gene TRBJ2-3; D is possibly TRBD1 (5 bases). This CDR3 is built from 13 residues. V lost 3 bases, J lost 2 bases, and 6 bases lay in between. Germline CDR1 reads SEHNR; CDR2 reads FQNEAQ (reference sequence).

The chain joins TRBV5-6 to TRBJ2-1; D may be TRBD1 (6 bases). The germline gives CDR1 SGHDT, CDR2 YYEEEE. The length of the CDR3 is 16 residues. V was clipped by 4 bases and J by 4 bases, with 18 bases between them. This CDR3 reads CASSGLNRDPYNEQFF. The CDR3 bases are TGTGCCAGCAGCGGCCTAAACAGGGACCCTTACAATGAGCAGTTCTTC.

A single count supports this clonotype. V and J are TRBV12-5 and TRBJ2-6; the D gene is possibly TRBD2 (5 bases). The V gene's germline CDR1 is LGHNT and CDR2 FRNRAP. Deletions cut 4 bases from V and 5 bases from J, with 12 bases between. This CDR3 comprises 15 residues. The CDR3 loop is CASGYPEGRANVLTF. For the CDR3, the DNA is TGTGCTAGTGGTTACCCCGAGGGAAGGGCCAACGTCCTGACTTTC.